Listed below are T cell receptor beta chains from one sample, sequenced in a study of early T cells in non-severe SARS-CoV-2 infection. One entry per CDR3 protein results from TCRdb running MiXCR on the 5' RACE reads. The sample shows 40,000 to 55,000 distinct CDR3 sequences, roughly 13% of them seen only once. The source material was whole blood. These TCRs come from an adult who was a healthcare worker with PCR-confirmed SARS-CoV-2 infection or an uninfected control (not recorded which). The CDR3 runs from the conserved cysteine through the conserved F or W. The order of the fields is J gene, V gene, clone size, D gene, CDR3 protein, CDR3 DNA. A D gene is named only where the DNA matches it firmly. Where a row states a size, it is once, few, many or the class of an expanded clone; other rows omit it.

TRBJ2-2,TRBV29-1,NA,NA,CNFTGELFF,TGCAACTTTACCGGGGAGCTGTTTTTT
TRBJ2-7,TRBV3-1,few,TRBD2,CASSQSAGGGEQYF,TGTGCCAGCAGCCAATCAGCGGGAGGGGGCGAGCAGTACTTC
TRBJ2-1,TRBV5-1,many,TRBD2,CASSGGTSVGNEQFF,TGCGCCAGCAGCGGAGGGACTAGCGTGGGGAATGAGCAGTTCTTC
TRBJ2-3,TRBV7-9,many,TRBD1,CASSLGQGTDTQYF,TGTGCCAGCAGCTTAGGACAGGGGACAGATACGCAGTATTTT
TRBJ2-1,TRBV5-1,NA,TRBD1,CASSLTGLNEQFF,TGCGCCAGCAGCCTGACAGGGTTAAATGAGCAGTTCTTC
TRBJ1-5,TRBV20-1,many,NA,CSAPGQFNQPQHF,TGCAGTGCCCCCGGGCAGTTCAATCAGCCCCAGCATTTT
TRBJ1-6,TRBV7-2,NA,TRBD1,CASSLRTGKSLHF,TGTGCCAGCAGCTTACGGACAGGGAAATCCCTCCACTTT
TRBJ1-4,TRBV11-2,NA,TRBD1,CASSLGQGNEKLFF,TGTGCCAGCAGCTTGGGACAGGGAAACGAAAAACTGTTTTTT
TRBJ2-1,TRBV6-1,few,NA,CASSELDSFNEQFF,TGTGCCAGCAGTGAACTTGATTCTTTCAATGAGCAGTTCTTC
TRBJ1-5,TRBV18,NA,NA,CASSPAGNQPQHF,TGTGCCAGCTCACCAGCGGGGAATCAGCCCCAGCATTTT
TRBJ2-1,TRBV11-2,many,NA,CASSGGASSEQFF,TGTGCCAGCAGCGGGGGCGCTTCTAGTGAGCAGTTCTTC
TRBJ1-5,TRBV6-1,many,NA,CASRGGRGGRNQPQHF,TGTGCCAGCAGGGGGGGAAGGGGCGGCCGAAATCAGCCCCAGCATTTT
TRBJ2-2,TRBV29-1,many,NA,CSVDRSGELFF,TGCAGCGTTGACAGATCCGGGGAGCTGTTTTTT
TRBJ2-2,TRBV11-2,NA,TRBD1,CASSSSRQGGTGELFF,TGTGCCAGCAGCTCTTCCCGACAGGGGGGAACCGGGGAGCTGTTTTTT
TRBJ1-2,TRBV29-1,few,NA,CSVCLPLEDYGYTF,TGCAGCGTTTGTCTACCCCTGGAGGACTATGGCTACACCTTC
TRBJ1-4,TRBV9,many,NA,CASSRDGREKLFF,TGTGCCAGCAGTCGGGACGGCCGAGAAAAACTGTTTTTT
TRBJ2-7,TRBV5-6,NA,NA,CASSAAGIAVSYEQYF,TGTGCCAGCAGCGCCGCCGGCATAGCGGTGAGCTACGAGCAGTACTTC
TRBJ1-2,TRBV19,many,NA,CASRDLPWDGYTF,TGTGCCAGTAGGGACCTTCCTTGGGATGGCTACACCTTC
TRBJ2-1,TRBV24-1,few,TRBD2,CATSDPGLSYNEQFF,TGTGCCACCAGTGATCCGGGACTATCCTACAATGAGCAGTTCTTC
TRBJ1-2,TRBV6-1,many,TRBD1,CASSETDRGRDYGYTF,TGTGCCAGCAGTGAAACGGACAGGGGCCGGGACTATGGCTACACCTTC
TRBJ1-1,TRBV18,many,NA,CASSPLPPQRGNTEAFF,TGTGCCAGCTCACCACTGCCCCCACAACGGGGGAACACTGAAGCTTTCTTT
TRBJ1-3,TRBV28,many,TRBD1,CASSPQGGAGNTIYF,TGTGCCAGCAGTCCCCAGGGGGGAGCCGGAAACACCATATATTTT
TRBJ1-2,TRBV29-1,NA,NA,CSVGSRWINYGYTF,TGCAGCGTGGGGAGCCGCTGGATAAACTATGGCTACACCTTC
TRBJ2-7,TRBV3-1,many,NA,CASSLSRGYEQYF,TGTGCCAGCAGTCTAAGCAGGGGCTACGAGCAGTACTTC
TRBJ2-2,TRBV2,NA,NA,CASRGTANTGELFF,TGTGCCAGCAGGGGGACGGCGAACACCGGGGAGCTGTTTTTT
TRBJ2-7,TRBV9,few,NA,CASSVASAGNEQYF,TGTGCCAGCAGCGTAGCTTCGGCCGGGAACGAGCAGTACTTC
TRBJ1-4,TRBV7-8,few,TRBD1,CASSLMNTYRGGGKLFF,TGTGCCAGCAGCTTAATGAATACGTACAGGGGAGGAGGAAAACTGTTTTTT
TRBJ2-1,TRBV10-3,many,TRBD1,CAIGDRGLQNEQFF,TGTGCCATCGGGGACAGGGGGCTCCAGAATGAGCAGTTCTTC
TRBJ2-7,TRBV5-6,NA,NA,CASSLDRSYEQYF,TGTGCCAGCAGCTTGGACAGGAGCTACGAGCAGTACTTC
TRBJ1-4,TRBV5-1,many,NA,CASRAQGLTNEKLFF,TGCGCCAGCAGAGCTCAGGGTCTCACTAATGAAAAACTGTTTTTT
TRBJ1-1,TRBV29-1,NA,NA,CSGTLDTEAFF,TGCAGCGGGACGCTTGACACTGAAGCTTTCTTT
TRBJ2-2,TRBV20-1,medium-sized,TRBD1,CSARDHRGTGELFF,TGCAGTGCTAGAGATCACAGGGGGACCGGGGAGCTGTTTTTT
TRBJ1-2,TRBV7-9,NA,NA,CASSPMIDYGYTF,TGTGCCAGCAGCCCCATGATTGACTATGGCTACACCTTC
TRBJ1-2,TRBV3-1,many,NA,CASSQDRRNYGYTF,TGTGCCAGCAGCCAAGACCGGAGAAACTATGGCTACACCTTC
TRBJ2-5,TRBV20-1,many,NA,CSASFGETQYF,TGCAGTGCTAGCTTCGGCGAGACCCAGTACTTC
TRBJ2-5,TRBV7-2,medium-sized,NA,CASSSPPGETQYF,TGTGCCAGCAGCTCCCCGCCGGGGGAGACCCAGTACTTC
TRBJ2-1,TRBV12-5,NA,TRBD1,CASGLVQTGGSYNEQFF,TGTGCTAGTGGTTTGGTACAAACAGGGGGCTCCTACAATGAGCAGTTCTTC
TRBJ1-1,TRBV20-1,many,NA,CSARTVNTEAFF,TGCAGTGCTAGGACAGTGAACACTGAAGCTTTCTTT
TRBJ2-1,TRBV2,many,TRBD2,CASSLAGVVQFF,TGTGCCAGCAGTCTAGCGGGAGTTGTTCAGTTCTTC
TRBJ1-2,TRBV6-5,many,NA,CASSYKWGSYGYTF,TGTGCCAGCAGTTACAAGTGGGGTTCCTATGGCTACACCTTC
TRBJ2-6,TRBV6-5,NA,NA,CASRSRSGANVLTF,TGTGCCAGCAGATCTCGCTCTGGGGCCAACGTCCTGACTTTC